The 18 T cell receptor beta chains presented below share a single source sample, sequenced in a study of T cell responses to AZD1222 COVID-19 vaccine. Assay used: immunoSEQ multiplex PCR; TCRdb lists only in-frame clones, some missing. The sample has approximately 140,000 clones, roughly 94% seen once. The sample in question was peripheral blood, obtained on day 0 of AZD1222 vaccination. The source is an adult in good health.

V is TRBV2 and J is TRBJ2-7; D is unresolved. V lost 2 bases, J lost 4 bases, and 15 bases lay in between. This CDR3 contains 15 residues. Germline CDR1 is SNHLY and CDR2 is FYNNEI. The CDR3 nucleotides are TGTGCCAGCAGTGAAAGCCGCCAGCGATATTACGAGCAGTACGTC. Translated: CASSESRQRYYEQYV.

The chain employs TRBV20-1 and TRBJ1-1; D remains unclear. The germline gives CDR1 DFQATT, CDR2 SNEGSKA (reference sequence). The CDR3 sequence is 12 residues long. V was cut by 3 bases and J by 0 bases, with 5 bases left in between. The DNA of the CDR3 is TGCAGTGCTAGTTTGCTGAACACTGAAGCTTTCTTT. It yields the protein CSASLLNTEAFF.

This chain joins TRBV5-1 and TRBJ1-1; the match to TRBD1 covers 9 bases. CDR1 is SGHRS and CDR2 is YFSETQ in the germline V gene. The CDR3 is made up of 14 amino acids. Trimming took 2 bases from V and 5 from J; bases not matched to a gene: 4. CDR3 sequence: CASSFQQGATEAFF. In DNA form, the CDR3 reads TGCGCCAGCAGCTTCCAACAGGGGGCGACTGAAGCTTTCTTT.

This clone was seen just once. The chain carries TRBV5-1 and TRBJ2-1; the D is unclear. Trimming left V 0 bases short and J 4 bases short, with 5 bases between. CDR1 and CDR2 from the germline V gene are SGHRS and YFSETQ. This CDR3 region has 13 residues. DNA for the CDR3: TGCGCCAGCAGCTTGGTGGGTTACAATGAGCAGTTCTTC. Residues: CASSLVGYNEQFF.

This chain connects TRBV28 to TRBJ1-5; possible D gene TRBD1, 5 bases. V lost 6 bases and J 7 bases, leaving 16 bases between the germline ends. This CDR3 spans 14 amino acids. The germline gives CDR1 MDHEN, CDR2 SYDVKM. CDR3 nucleotide sequence: TGTGCCAGCAGGACTTCGGGGGGTCGGCAGCCCCAGCATTTT. Translation gives CASRTSGGRQPQHF. The variable domain in full, with the rest retrieved from reference TRBV28 and TRBJ1-5, is DVKVTQSSRYLVKRTGEKVFLECVQDMDHENMFWYRQDPGLGLRLIYFSYDVKMKEKGDIPEGYSVSREKKERFSLILESASTNQTSMYLCASRTSGGRQPQHFGDGTRLSIL.

CDR3 sequence (DNA): TGTGCCAGCAGCTTATATCACAATCCGAACTATGGCTACACCTTC. This codes for CASSLYHNPNYGYTF. This rearrangement joins TRBV7-8 to TRBJ1-2; unclear D gene. Trimming left V 2 bases short and J 2 bases short, with 12 bases between. Per the germline V gene, CDR1 is SGHVS and CDR2 is FQNEAQ. The CDR3 runs to 15 residues.

This clone showed up just once. The chain carries TRBV6-5 and TRBJ2-5; D possibly corresponds to TRBD2 (6 bases). The germline CDR1 and CDR2 sequences are MNHEY and SVGAGI. V lost 6 bases and J 2 bases, leaving 13 bases between the germline ends. The CDR3 consists of 14 residues. CDR3 coding DNA: TGTGCCAGCAGCGACAGACTAGTACAAGAGACCCAGTACTTC. As protein: CASSDRLVQETQYF.

The J gene is TRBJ2-3, the V gene TRBV21-1; the listed D gene, TRBD1, was not tested against the DNA. TRBV21-1 is assigned pseudogene status. The CDR3 is made up of 13 amino acids. CDR3 amino acids: CASKTGTADTQYF. DNA for the CDR3: TGTGCCAGCAAAACCGGGACAGCAGATACGCAGTATTTT.

The gene calls are TRBV5-4 and TRBJ1-3, with 8 nucleotides matching TRBD1. The length of the CDR3 is 13 residues. The V gene end was trimmed by 5 bases and the J gene end by 4 bases; junction bases not matched to a gene: 2. Germline CDR1 reads SGHNT; CDR2 reads YYREEE (reference sequence). The CDR3 region is CASRGTGGNTIYF. DNA of the CDR3: TGTGCCAGCAGGGGGACAGGAGGAAACACCATATATTTT.

This clone was observed once. The chain has TRBV18 and TRBJ2-3; 7 positions agree with TRBD2. The CDR3 sequence is 15 residues long. Germline lookup yields CDR1 KGHSH and CDR2 LQKENI. With V trimmed by 3 bases and J by 0 bases, 3 bases remained unmatched. CDR3 DNA: TGTGCCAGCTCACCTGTGGGAGGGAGCACAGATACGCAGTATTTT. Translation gives CASSPVGGSTDTQYF.

The chain links TRBV30 to TRBJ1-1; D ambiguous. Trimming cost V 3 bases and J 1 base, with 9 bases left between them. The CDR3 has 13 residues. Germline V gene lookup returns CDR1 GTSNPN and CDR2 SVGIG (reference sequence). CDR3 protein: CAWRLGRNTEAFF. The CDR3 DNA follows: TGTGCCTGGAGACTGGGCCGGAACACTGAAGCTTTCTTT. Full variable domain (rest looked up from reference TRBV30 and TRBJ1-1): SQTIHQWPATLVQPVGSPLSLECTVEGTSNPNLYWYRQAAGRGLQLLFYSVGIGQISSEVPQNLSASRPQDRQFILSSKKLLLSDSGFYLCAWRLGRNTEAFFGQGTRLTVV.

V gene TRBV7-9 combines with J gene TRBJ2-7, with 9 bases that match TRBD2. V was clipped by 5 bases and J by 2 bases; unmatched bases: 10. This CDR3 comprises 16 residues. Per the germline V gene, CDR1 is SEHNR and CDR2 is FQNEAQ (reference sequence). CDR3 protein: CASSPYSSGITYEQYV. The CDR3 nucleotides are TGTGCCAGCAGCCCCTACTCTAGCGGGATCACCTACGAGCAGTACGTC.

This chain uses TRBV7-2 with TRBJ1-1; 8 bases match TRBD1. CDR3 size: 13 residues. V shed 5 bases and J 3 bases; nucleotides not matched to a gene: 2. CDR1 SGHTA and CDR2 FQGNSA come from the germline V gene. The CDR3 coding sequence is TGTGCCAGCAGCGGACAGGGTGACACTGAAGCTTTCTTT. The encoded protein is CASSGQGDTEAFF.

The sample holds a few counts of this clone. The chain uses TRBV19 and TRBJ1-1; D may be TRBD1 (6 bases). V shed 4 bases and J shed 11 bases, with 11 bases lying between them. The CDR3 has 11 residues. From germline, CDR1 is LNHDA and CDR2 SQIVND (reference sequence). The CDR3 DNA sequence: TGTGCCAGTAGTAGTCAGGGGCTGGCTTTCTTT. Translating gives CASSSQGLAFF.

J is TRBJ2-4 and V is TRBV11-2, with a weak D call TRBD1 (6 bases). The CDR3 spans 16 residues. The V and J ends lost 4 bases and 0 bases respectively, with 13 bases between them. The germline CDR1 and CDR2 sequences are SGHAT and FQNNGV. In DNA form, the CDR3 reads TGTGCCAGCAGCTCCCCCAGACAGGTAGCCAAAAACATTCAGTACTTC. This encodes CASSSPRQVAKNIQYF.

As regards this clone: Because the CDR3's place on the DNA is in doubt, the DNA is left out and the CDR3 is given as listed by TCRdb. The V call is TRBV5-5, the J call TRBJ1-2. The germline V gene encodes CDR1 SGHKS and CDR2 YYEKEE (reference sequence). The CDR3 spans 13 residues, counting both ends. CDR3: CASILGPNYGYTF.

The chain combines TRBV3-1 (or the pseudogene TRBV3-2) with TRBJ2-1; the D gene is possibly TRBD2 (6 bases). The CDR3 spans 12 residues. Germline V lookup: CDR1 LGHDT, CDR2 YNNKEL (reference sequence). The V and J ends lost 2 bases and 7 bases respectively, with 6 bases between them. The DNA of the CDR3 is TGTGCCAGCAGCCAACTAGCGAATGAGCAGTTCTTC. Translated: CASSQLANEQFF.

The genes are TRBV19 and TRBJ1-1; D ambiguous. CDR3 length equals 15 residues. The germline V gene has CDR1 LNHDA and CDR2 SQIVND (reference sequence). The germline V and J ends were trimmed by 3 bases and 1 base, with 12 bases remaining between them. The CDR3 loop reads CASSMMLAANTEAFF. CDR3 nucleotide sequence: TGTGCCAGTAGTATGATGTTAGCAGCGAACACTGAAGCTTTCTTT.